This T cell receptor beta chain was recovered during a study of blood T cell repertoires in COVID-19. Produced via immunoSEQ multiplex PCR; TCRdb's table is partial and in-frame only. The sample has under 200,000 clones; about 90% are singletons. V lost 6 bases and J lost 6; bases outside the gene matches: 13. The V gene's germline CDR1 is MNHEY and CDR2 SVGAGI. The CDR3 sequence is 15 residues long. This TCR came from a man between 40 and 49 years old with active or convalescent COVID-19. Sequenced: peripheral blood. The V call is TRBV6-5, the J call TRBJ1-2, with 7 bases matching TRBD1. This CDR3 reads CASSHFFGGGDGYTF. The CDR3 DNA sequence: TGTGCCAGCAGCCACTTTTTTGGAGGGGGCGATGGCTACACCTTC.